This T cell receptor beta chain emerged from a study of shared clonotypes between healthy human individuals. As for the study in general: The people who gave samples were a couple of women and three men aged 18 to 49. CD4 naive and memory got three plates each, CD8 naive two, CD8 memory one.

Repertoires were generated with immunoSEQ multiplex PCR, while TCRdb's copy carries only in-frame clones and drops some. Seen here are just over 2,000,000 clones, about 94% observed once, and the top ten hold about 1.1%. CD45RO-negative CD8 cells positively selected for CCR7 made up the naive population, which excluded terminally differentiated effector memory CD45RA+ cells. Whole-study results and caveats: Few donors limited the genetic and exposure-history diversity represented. Non-shared clonotypes had lower generation probabilities than those shared by all four donors.

Of note for this clone: Its antigen is unidentified.

V was pared by 5 bases and J by 8 bases, with 12 bases between. Germline V lookup: CDR1 LNHDA, CDR2 SQIVND (reference sequence). The CDR3 has 12 amino acids. The source of this sequence is a man aged 18 to 35 in good health. The J gene is TRBJ1-1, the V gene TRBV19; a possible D gene is TRBD1 (5 bases). The sequenced sample was naive CD8+ T cells sorted from blood. The CDR3 nucleotides are TGTGCCAGTAGTCACCAGGGTTCCGAAGCTTTCTTT. It is translated as CASSHQGSEAFF. The whole variable domain, remainder taken from reference TRBV19 and TRBJ1-1, is DGGITQSPKYLFRKEGQNVTLSCEQNLNHDAMYWYRQDPGQGLRLIYYSQIVNDFQKGDIAEGYSVSREKKESFPLTVTSAQKNPTAFYLCASSHQGSEAFFGQGTRLTVV.